The 8 T cell receptor beta chains presented below share a single source sample, sequenced in a study of T cell changes during pregnancy in multiple sclerosis. TCRdb's table, derived via immunoSEQ multiplex PCR, lists solely in-frame clones and lacks some. The table shows under 45,000 clones, with around 91% occurring only once. Material: CD4+ T cells from peripheral blood mononuclear cells, obtained in the second trimester of pregnancy. The receptors come from a female donor in good health, enrolled as a control in a pregnancy study.

This clone has only one observation. The chain's CDR3 is CASQLGGLQLGEQYF. The CDR3 DNA reads as TGTGCCAGCCAACTGGGAGGACTGCAGCTCGGAGAGCAGTACTTC. The chain is built from TRBV6-5 and TRBJ2-7, with a possible D match to TRBD2 (6 bases). This CDR3 is 15 amino acids long. The germline V and J ends were trimmed by 8 bases and 7 bases, with 24 bases remaining between them. The V gene's germline CDR1 is MNHEY and CDR2 SVGAGI.

The chain employs TRBV10-3 and TRBJ1-3; 8 nucleotides line up with TRBD1. CDR3 length: 17 amino acids. Germline loops: CDR1 ENHRY, CDR2 SYGVKD. V shed 4 bases, J shed 0 bases, and the junction held 8 bases outside the gene matches. The CDR3, as DNA: TGTGCCATCAGTGTCGGGACAGGATCCCTCTCTGGAAACACCATATATTTT. The encoded protein is CAISVGTGSLSGNTIYF.

This clone was recorded only once. The chain has TRBV6-1 and TRBJ2-3; 9 bases are a match to TRBD1. V trimming: 4 bases; J trimming: 4 bases; junction bases outside the gene matches: 12. This CDR3 region has 17 residues. From germline, CDR1 is MNHNS and CDR2 SASEGT. CDR3: CASSGLAGTGFPDTQYF. The CDR3 DNA is TGTGCCAGCAGTGGCCTGGCCGGGACAGGGTTCCCAGATACGCAGTATTTT.

The chain is built from TRBV11-2 and TRBJ2-1; 10 nucleotides line up with TRBD2. Germline V gene lookup returns CDR1 SGHAT and CDR2 FQNNGV. The V and J ends lost 1 base and 8 bases, in that order; junction bases with no gene match: 8. The CDR3 contains 16 residues. As DNA, the CDR3 is TGTGCCAGCAGCTTAGCTGCTAGCGGGAGTGGTGATGAGCAGTTCTTC. It translates to CASSLAASGSGDEQFF.

The chain has TRBV5-1 and TRBJ1-2, with a possible D match to TRBD1 (6 bases). The CDR3 is 15 amino acids. V lost 0 bases and J lost 0, with 9 bases in between. Looked up from germline, CDR1 is SGHRS and CDR2 is YFSETQ. The CDR3 protein is CASSLVQGPNYGYTF. The CDR3 DNA follows: TGCGCCAGCAGCTTGGTCCAGGGGCCTAACTATGGCTACACCTTC.

This clone is medium-sized in the sample. V usage is TRBV19 and J usage is TRBJ2-2, with unresolved D. Germline CDR1 reads LNHDA; CDR2 reads SQIVND (reference sequence). Trimming removed 6 bases from V and 3 bases from J, with 14 bases in between. The CDR3 loop spans 15 amino acids. The CDR3 DNA sequence: TGTGCCAGTAGCCCTTCGTCGTTCGACACCGGGGAGCTGTTTTTT. This codes for CASSPSSFDTGELFF.

This sequence joins TRBV30 and TRBJ2-7; D is uncertain. The germline V gene encodes CDR1 GTSNPN and CDR2 SVGIG (reference sequence). V was clipped by 0 bases and J by 5 bases, with 5 bases between them. There are 11 residues in the CDR3. Written as DNA, the CDR3 is TGTGCCTGGAGTGTCAGGAACGAGCAGTACTTC. It specifies CAWSVRNEQYF.

V usage is TRBV7-6 and J usage is TRBJ2-3, with D uncertain. Trimming removed 2 bases at V and 2 bases at J, with 2 bases between. Germline-derived CDR1 and CDR2 are SGHVS and FNYEAQ. This CDR3 is 12 amino acids long. The CDR3 nucleotides read TGTGCCAGCAGCTTACACACAGATACGCAGTATTTT. Translation: CASSLHTDTQYF.